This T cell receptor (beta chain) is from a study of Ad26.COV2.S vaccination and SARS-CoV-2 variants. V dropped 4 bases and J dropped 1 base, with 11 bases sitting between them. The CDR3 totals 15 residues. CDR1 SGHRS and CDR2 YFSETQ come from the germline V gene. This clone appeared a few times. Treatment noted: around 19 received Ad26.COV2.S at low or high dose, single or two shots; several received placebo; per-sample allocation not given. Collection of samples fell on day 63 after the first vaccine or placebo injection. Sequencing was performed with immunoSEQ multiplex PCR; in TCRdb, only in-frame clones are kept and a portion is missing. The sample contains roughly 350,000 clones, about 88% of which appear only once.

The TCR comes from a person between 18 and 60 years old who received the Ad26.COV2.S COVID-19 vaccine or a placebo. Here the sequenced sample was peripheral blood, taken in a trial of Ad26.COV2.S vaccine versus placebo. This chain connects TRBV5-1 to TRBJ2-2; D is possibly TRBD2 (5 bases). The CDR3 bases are TGCGCCAGCAGCAGGACTTCCATGAACACCGGGGAGCTGTTTTTT. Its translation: CASSRTSMNTGELFF.